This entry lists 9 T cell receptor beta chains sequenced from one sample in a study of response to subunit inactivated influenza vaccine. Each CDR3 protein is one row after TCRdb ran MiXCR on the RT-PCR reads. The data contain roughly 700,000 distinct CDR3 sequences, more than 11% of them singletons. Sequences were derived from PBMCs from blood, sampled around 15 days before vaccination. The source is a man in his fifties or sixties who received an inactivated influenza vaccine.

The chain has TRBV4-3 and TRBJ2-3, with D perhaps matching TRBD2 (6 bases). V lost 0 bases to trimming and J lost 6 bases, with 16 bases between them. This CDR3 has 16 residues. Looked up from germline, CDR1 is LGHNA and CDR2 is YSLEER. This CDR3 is CASSQDFHAGPDTQYF. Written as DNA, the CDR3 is TGCGCCAGCAGCCAAGATTTTCATGCGGGACCGGATACGCAGTATTTT.

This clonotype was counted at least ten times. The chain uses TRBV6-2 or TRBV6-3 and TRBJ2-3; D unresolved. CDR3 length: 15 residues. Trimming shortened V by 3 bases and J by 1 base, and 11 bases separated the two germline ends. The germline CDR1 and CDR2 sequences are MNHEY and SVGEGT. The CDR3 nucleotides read TGTGCCAGCAGTTATCGCGGAAGAGGCACAGATACGCAGTATTTT. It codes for CASSYRGRGTDTQYF.

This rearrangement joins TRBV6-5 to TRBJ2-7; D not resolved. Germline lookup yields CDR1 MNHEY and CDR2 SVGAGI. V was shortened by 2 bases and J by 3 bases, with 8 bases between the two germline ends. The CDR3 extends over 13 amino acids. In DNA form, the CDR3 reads TGTGCCAGCAGTTACGGGTTCAACTACGAGCAGTACTTC. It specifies CASSYGFNYEQYF.

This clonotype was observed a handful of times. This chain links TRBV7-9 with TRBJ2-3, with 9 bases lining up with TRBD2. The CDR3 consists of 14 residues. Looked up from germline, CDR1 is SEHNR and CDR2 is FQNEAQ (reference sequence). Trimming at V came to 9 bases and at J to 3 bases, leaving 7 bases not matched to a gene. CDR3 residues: CASILAGITDTQYF. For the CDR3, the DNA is TGTGCCAGTATCCTAGCGGGGATTACAGATACGCAGTATTTT.

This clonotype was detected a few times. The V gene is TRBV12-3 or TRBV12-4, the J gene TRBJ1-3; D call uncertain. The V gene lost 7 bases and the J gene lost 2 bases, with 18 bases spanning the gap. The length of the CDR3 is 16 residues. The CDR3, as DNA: TGTGCCAGCACTGGCTTAAGAGACGGAGCTGGAAACACCATATATTTT. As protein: CASTGLRDGAGNTIYF.

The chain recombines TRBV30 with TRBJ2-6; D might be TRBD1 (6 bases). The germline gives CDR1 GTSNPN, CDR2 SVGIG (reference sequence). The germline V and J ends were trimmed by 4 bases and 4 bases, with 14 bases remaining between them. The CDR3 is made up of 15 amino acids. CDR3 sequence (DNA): TGTGCCTGGAAACAGGGAAGCTACGGGGCCAACGTCCTGACTTTC. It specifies CAWKQGSYGANVLTF. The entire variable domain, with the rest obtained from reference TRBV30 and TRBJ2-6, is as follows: SQTIHQWPATLVQPVGSPLSLECTVEGTSNPNLYWYRQAAGRGLQLLFYSVGIGQISSEVPQNLSASRPQDRQFILSSKKLLLSDSGFYLCAWKQGSYGANVLTFGAGSRLTVL.

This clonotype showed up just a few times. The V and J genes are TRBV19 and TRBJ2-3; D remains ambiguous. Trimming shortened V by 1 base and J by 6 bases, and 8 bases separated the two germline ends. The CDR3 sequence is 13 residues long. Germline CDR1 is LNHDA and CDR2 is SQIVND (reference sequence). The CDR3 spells CASSIGLRDTQYF. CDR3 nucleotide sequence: TGTGCCAGTAGTATAGGGTTGAGGGATACGCAGTATTTT.

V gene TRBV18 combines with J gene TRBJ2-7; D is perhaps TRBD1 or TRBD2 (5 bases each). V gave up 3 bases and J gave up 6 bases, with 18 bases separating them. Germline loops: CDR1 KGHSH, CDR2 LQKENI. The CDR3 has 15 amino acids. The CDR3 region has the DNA TGTGCCAGCTCACCCAAGTCGAGGGACCACCGCGAGCAGTACTTC. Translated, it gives CASSPKSRDHREQYF.

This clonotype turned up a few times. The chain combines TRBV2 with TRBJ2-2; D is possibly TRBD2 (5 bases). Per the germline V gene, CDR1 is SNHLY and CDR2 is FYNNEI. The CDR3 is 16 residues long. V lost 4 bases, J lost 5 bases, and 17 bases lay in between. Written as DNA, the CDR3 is TGTGCCAGCAGTGGAGGAGGTTTAGTTGTGACCGGGGAGCTGTTTTTT. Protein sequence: CASSGGGLVVTGELFF.